Below, 27 T cell receptor beta chains from the same sample are listed, as sequenced in a study of OX40 agonist ivuxolimab in advanced cancers. Library prep was done by the immunoSEQ multiplex PCR assay. TCRdb took over this immuneACCESS table, retaining in-frame rearrangements with V and J assigned. Such tables are incomplete; in checked studies, under half of the missing clones stem from an unresolved V gene, and the remainder is unexplained. Recorded for this sample are roughly 100,000 clones; roughly 89% of them occurred a single time. Jointly, the top ten make up around 1.6% of the sample. Sample: CD4+ or CD8+ T cells sorted from blood, taken in a trial of the OX40 agonist ivuxolimab. The receptors shown here come from an adult with an advanced solid tumor such as melanoma, head and neck, liver or kidney cancer.

V gene TRBV7-3 combines with J gene TRBJ2-2, with 7 positions matching TRBD2. This CDR3 contains 16 residues. J lost 0 bases, V lost 6 bases, and 7 bases had no gene match. Germline V gene sequence: CDR1 SGHTA, CDR2 FQGTGA. CDR3 region: CASSLRGDPNTGELFF. The CDR3 nucleotides read TGTGCCAGCAGTCTACGGGGGGACCCGAACACCGGGGAGCTGTTTTTT.

The chain carries TRBV7-2 and TRBJ2-2; D ambiguous. Trimming took 3 bases from V and 4 from J, leaving 9 bases between them. Germline V CDR1 and CDR2: SGHTA, FQGNSA. The CDR3 spans 14 residues. The CDR3 spells CASSLATGTGELFF. The CDR3, as DNA: TGTGCCAGCAGCTTGGCGACGGGCACCGGGGAGCTGTTTTTT. Supplemented by reference TRBV7-2 and TRBJ2-2, the full variable domain reads GAGVSQSPSNKVTEKGKDVELRCDPISGHTALYWYRQSLGQGLEFLIYFQGNSAPDKSGLPSDRFSAERTGGSVSTLTIQRTQQEDSAVYLCASSLATGTGELFFGEGSRLTVL.

This clone has just one count. This CDR3 reads CASSIGLAPTGDTQYF. In DNA, the CDR3 is TGTGCCAGTAGTATAGGTTTAGCGCCTACCGGAGATACGCAGTATTTT. The chain employs TRBV19 and TRBJ2-3; perhaps TRBD2 as D (5 bases). The CDR3 contains 16 residues. In germline, CDR1 is LNHDA, CDR2 SQIVND (reference sequence). The germline V and J ends were trimmed by 1 base and 5 bases, with 16 bases remaining between them.

The chain links TRBV5-1 to TRBJ2-2, with unresolved D. Trimming took off 2 bases at V and 2 bases at J, with 1 base between the two ends. The germline gives CDR1 SGHRS, CDR2 YFSETQ. CDR3 length: 12 amino acids. The CDR3, as DNA: TGCGCCAGCAGCTTCAACACCGGGGAGCTGTTTTTT. Amino acids: CASSFNTGELFF.

The chain is built from TRBV7-2 and TRBJ2-5; TRBD1 matches at 9 bases. The DNA end is more similar to TRBJ2-7, so the J call may be wrong. The CDR3 is made up of 13 amino acids. Germline CDR1 SGHTA, CDR2 FQGNSA. CDR3 residues: CASSLRDRVEQYF. As DNA, the CDR3 is TGTGCCAGCAGCCTCCGGGACAGGGTCGAGCAGTACTTC.

V usage is TRBV2 and J usage is TRBJ1-1; D might be TRBD1 (6 bases). This CDR3 is 13 amino acids long. CDR1 is SNHLY, CDR2 FYNNEI, per germline. Trimming removed 4 bases from V and 8 bases from J, with 14 bases in between. CDR3 sequence reads: CASSGVLQGEAFF. The DNA of the CDR3 is TGTGCCAGCAGTGGTGTTCTCCAGGGGGAAGCTTTCTTT.

CDR3 region: CASSGGSTDTQYF. CDR3 DNA: TGTGCCAGCAGCGGGGGGAGTACAGATACGCAGTATTTT. The V and J genes are TRBV7-2 and TRBJ2-3; weak D call: TRBD2 (6 bases). Germline values: CDR1 SGHTA, CDR2 FQGNSA. The CDR3 length is 13 residues. V gave up 5 bases and J gave up 3 bases, with 9 bases separating them.

The gene calls are TRBV5-4 and TRBJ2-3, with 12 bases matching TRBD2. CDR1 SGHNT and CDR2 YYREEE come from the germline V gene (reference sequence). V trimming: 3 bases; J trimming: 3 bases; junction bases outside the gene matches: 5. The CDR3 is 16 amino acids. The CDR3 here is CASSSRLAGVTDTQYF. CDR3 DNA: TGTGCCAGCAGCTCCCGACTAGCGGGAGTAACAGATACGCAGTATTTT.

V is TRBV30 and J is TRBJ1-6; 7 bases map to TRBD1. This CDR3 region has 14 residues. The germline gives CDR1 GTSNPN, CDR2 SVGIG (reference sequence). With V trimmed by 4 bases and J by 6 bases, 6 bases remained unmatched. CDR3 amino acids: CAWTPTGTNSPLHF. Here the CDR3 DNA reads TGTGCCTGGACCCCGACAGGGACTAATTCACCCCTCCACTTT.

The V gene is TRBV2, the J gene TRBJ1-5, with 10 bases identical to TRBD1. This CDR3 has 15 residues. CDR1 is SNHLY, CDR2 FYNNEI, per germline. The trim removed 7 bases at V and 4 bases at J, leaving 7 bases unmatched. In DNA form, the CDR3 reads TGTGCCAGCACATCGAGGACAGGGGGTAATCAGCCCCAGCATTTT. Its translation is CASTSRTGGNQPQHF.

The gene calls are TRBV5-6 and TRBJ1-2, with 7 bases lining up with TRBD1. CDR1 SGHDT and CDR2 YYEEEE come from the germline V gene. This CDR3 spans 13 amino acids. The junction had 5 bases not matched to a gene; V was cut back by 5 bases and J by 4 bases. The CDR3 loop reads CASRVTGLYGYTF. In DNA, the CDR3 is TGTGCCAGCAGGGTGACAGGGCTCTATGGCTACACCTTC.

V and J are TRBV5-6 and TRBJ2-1; 7 bases map to TRBD1. After removal of 4 bases from V and 10 bases from J, the junction contained 11 bases not matched to a gene. The CDR3 length is 14 residues. Germline assignment: CDR1 SGHDT and CDR2 YYEEEE. CDR3 amino acids: CASSTDRTGREQFF. In nucleotides, the CDR3 is TGTGCCAGCAGCACAGACCGGACAGGAAGGGAGCAGTTCTTC.

The V call is TRBV19, the J call TRBJ1-2; D call uncertain. Germline assignment: CDR1 LNHDA and CDR2 SQIVND (reference sequence). CDR3 length equals 10 residues. V lost 7 bases, J lost 3 bases, and 3 bases lay in between. The CDR3 reads CASIDYGYTF. CDR3 sequence (DNA): TGTGCCAGTATCGACTATGGCTACACCTTC.

V and J are TRBV4-2 and TRBJ1-4; a weak D match, TRBD1 (5 bases). This CDR3 is 14 amino acids long. Germline V gene sequence: CDR1 LGHNA, CDR2 YNFKEQ. V gave up 4 bases and J gave up 4 bases, with 10 bases separating them. The CDR3, as DNA: TGTGCCAGCAGCCTTGGGCAGGGTAATGAAAAACTGTTTTTT. This translates into CASSLGQGNEKLFF.

This clone was observed once. This chain connects TRBV10-3 to TRBJ1-4; TRBD1 might be the D (5 bases). Germline CDR1 reads ENHRY; CDR2 reads SYGVKD. Trimming left V 6 bases short and J 0 bases short, with 8 bases between. The CDR3 has 14 residues. CDR3 residues: CAIRPGTTNEKLFF. The CDR3 DNA reads as TGTGCCATCAGACCAGGGACAACTAATGAAAAACTGTTTTTT.

As concerns this clone: Other DNA sequences in the same sample also yield this CDR3. V usage is TRBV7-9 and J usage is TRBJ2-6, with D tentatively TRBD1 (6 bases). Trimming removed 5 bases from V and 0 bases from J, with 8 bases in between. The CDR3 sequence is 15 residues long. Germline V gene data show CDR1 as SEHNR and CDR2 as FQNEAQ (reference sequence). In DNA, the CDR3 is TGTGCCAGCAGCCTAGGGGGCTCTGGGGCCAACGTCCTGACTTTC. It encodes CASSLGGSGANVLTF.

The rearrangement links TRBV19 to TRBJ1-1, with D perhaps TRBD1 (5 bases). Germline V gives CDR1 LNHDA, CDR2 SQIVND (reference sequence). V was pared by 3 bases and J by 4 bases, with 18 bases between. The CDR3 loop spans 16 amino acids. CDR3 protein: CASSIQSGGEGTEAFF. In nucleotides, the CDR3 is TGTGCCAGTAGTATTCAAAGCGGAGGGGAGGGCACTGAAGCTTTCTTT.

A word on this clone: Other DNA sequences in the sample encode the same CDR3. V gene TRBV18 combines with J gene TRBJ1-5; no firm D call. The CDR3 length is 13 residues. Trimming shortened V by 2 bases and J by 1 base, and 3 bases separated the two germline ends. CDR1 is KGHSH, CDR2 LQKENI, per germline. As DNA, the CDR3 is TGTGCCAGCTCACCAGGGAGCAATCAGCCCCAGCATTTT. Protein sequence: CASSPGSNQPQHF.

CDR3 region: CASSQYHRGRTGELFF. CDR3 in DNA: TGCGCCAGCAGCCAATACCACAGGGGCCGGACCGGGGAGCTGTTTTTT. V usage is TRBV4-3 and J usage is TRBJ2-2; 7 bases are shared with TRBD1. This CDR3 contains 16 residues. The V gene end was trimmed by 2 bases and the J gene end by 5 bases; junction bases not matched to a gene: 8. The V gene's germline CDR1 is LGHNA and CDR2 YSLEER.

The J gene is TRBJ1-5, the V gene TRBV2; D uncertain. The germline V gene has CDR1 SNHLY and CDR2 FYNNEI. Trimming took off 5 bases at V and 0 bases at J, with 11 bases between the two ends. There are 15 residues in the CDR3. The CDR3 nucleotides are TGTGCCAGCAGTTCCGAACGTTATAGCAATCAGCCCCAGCATTTT. As protein: CASSSERYSNQPQHF.

This chain uses TRBV20-1 with TRBJ2-7; 7 bases agree with TRBD1. There are 11 residues in the CDR3. The V gene's germline CDR1 is DFQATT and CDR2 SNEGSKA (reference sequence). Unmatched junction bases numbered 6, after V lost 6 bases and J lost 7 bases. The CDR3, as DNA: TGCAGTGCCAGCAGGGGGAGTGAGCAGTACTTC. Encoded protein: CSASRGSEQYF.

The CDR3 region is CASSQRRGQSNEKLFF. The CDR3 region has the DNA TGTGCCAGCAGCCAACGAAGGGGACAGTCGAATGAAAAACTGTTTTTT. This chain connects TRBV11-2 to TRBJ1-4; 7 positions match TRBD1. Germline loops: CDR1 SGHAT, CDR2 FQNNGV. The CDR3 has 16 amino acids. Trimming took 5 bases from V and 5 from J; bases not matched to a gene: 11.

This clone was seen just once. V gene TRBV2 combines with J gene TRBJ2-3; maybe TRBD2 (5 bases). Looked up from germline, CDR1 is SNHLY and CDR2 is FYNNEI. CDR3 length equals 15 residues. Trimming removed 3 bases from V and 2 bases from J, with 12 bases in between. This CDR3 is CASSDDYSYTDTQYF. The DNA of the CDR3 is TGTGCCAGCAGTGATGACTACTCCTACACAGATACGCAGTATTTT.

The chain carries TRBV6-5 and TRBJ1-1; possibly TRBD1 for D (5 bases). V lost 11 bases, J lost 1 base, and 20 bases lay in between. From germline, CDR1 is MNHEY and CDR2 SVGAGI. CDR3 length equals 15 residues. The CDR3: CAEADQPGTNTEAFF. The DNA for the CDR3 is TGTGCCGAAGCAGATCAGCCGGGGACGAACACTGAAGCTTTCTTT.

The chain is built from TRBV19 and TRBJ1-3; D is ambiguous. V was trimmed by 6 bases and J by 4 bases, leaving 16 bases between them. Germline V lookup: CDR1 LNHDA, CDR2 SQIVND (reference sequence). The CDR3 is made up of 15 amino acids. For the CDR3, the DNA is TGTGCCAGTAGCACTGGCGGGGAGCCAGGAAACACCATATATTTT. Translating gives CASSTGGEPGNTIYF.

The CDR3 protein is CASQGTSVGETQYF. In nucleotides, the CDR3 is TGTGCCAGCCAGGGGACTAGCGTGGGGGAGACCCAGTACTTC. The V and J genes are TRBV2 and TRBJ2-5; 10 bases map to TRBD2. The CDR3 is made up of 14 amino acids. V shed 8 bases, J shed 5 bases, and the junction held 8 bases outside the gene matches. CDR1 is SNHLY, CDR2 FYNNEI, per germline.

This chain connects TRBV4-1 to TRBJ1-3; the D is unclear. The CDR3 is made up of 18 amino acids. Trimming shortened V by 1 base and J by 0 bases, and 16 bases separated the two germline ends. CDR1 and CDR2 from the germline V gene are MGHRA and YSYEKL. As DNA, the CDR3 is TGCGCCAGCAGCCAAGGCGGTTGGCCGTCCCGCTCTGGAAACACCATATATTTT. Translated, it gives CASSQGGWPSRSGNTIYF.